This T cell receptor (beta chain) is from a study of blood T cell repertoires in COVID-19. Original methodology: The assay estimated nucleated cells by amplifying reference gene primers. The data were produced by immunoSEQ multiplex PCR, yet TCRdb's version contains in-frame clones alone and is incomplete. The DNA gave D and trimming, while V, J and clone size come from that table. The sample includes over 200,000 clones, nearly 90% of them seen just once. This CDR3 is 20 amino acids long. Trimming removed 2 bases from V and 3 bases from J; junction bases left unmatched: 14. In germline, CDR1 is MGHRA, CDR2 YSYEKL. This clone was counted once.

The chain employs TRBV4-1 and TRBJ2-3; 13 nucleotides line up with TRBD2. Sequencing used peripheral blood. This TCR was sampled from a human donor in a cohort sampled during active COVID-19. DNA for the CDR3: TGCGCCAGCAGCCAAAAGCAATGGACTAGCGGGAGTTCCCGGACAGATACGCAGTATTTT. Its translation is CASSQKQWTSGSSRTDTQYF.